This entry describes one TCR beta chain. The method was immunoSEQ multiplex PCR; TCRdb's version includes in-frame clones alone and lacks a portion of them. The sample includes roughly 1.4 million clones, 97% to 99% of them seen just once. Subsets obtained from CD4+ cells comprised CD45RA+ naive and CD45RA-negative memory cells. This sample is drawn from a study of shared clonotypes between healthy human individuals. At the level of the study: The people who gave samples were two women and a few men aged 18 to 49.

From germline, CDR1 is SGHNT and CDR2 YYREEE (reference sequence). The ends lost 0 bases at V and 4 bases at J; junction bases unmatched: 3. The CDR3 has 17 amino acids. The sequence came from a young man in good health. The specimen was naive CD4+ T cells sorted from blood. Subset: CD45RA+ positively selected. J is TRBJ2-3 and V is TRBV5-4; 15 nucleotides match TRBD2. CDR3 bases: TGTGCCAGCAGCTTGGGAGGACTAGCGGGAGGGGCAGATACGCAGTATTTT. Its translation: CASSLGGLAGGADTQYF.